These T cell receptor beta chains were read from a single sample in a study of molecular identifiers for immune sequencing clone quantification. One entry per CDR3 protein results from TCRdb running MiXCR on the PCR reads. This repertoire shows about 330,000 distinct CDR3 sequences, over 20% found once; its top ten account for around 0.76%. Source material: naive CD8+ T cells from blood, with Jurkat cell RNA spiked in. These receptors were taken from a human donor in good health. Some libraries in this study had Jurkat cell RNA spiked in. Each CDR3 is given with its conserved first and last residue. D genes are given only for firm matches. Rows may omit the clone size; those that give it use once, few, many or a size class.

>TRBJ2-7|TRBV29-1|-|-
TGCAGCGTGAGAACAGGGCCAGGCTACGAGCAGTACTTC
CSVRTGPGYEQYF
>TRBJ1-1|TRBV4-3|-|-
TGCGCCAGCAGCCAAGATTCCGCGGGGATGTACACTGAAGCTTTCTTT
CASSQDSAGMYTEAFF
>TRBJ2-3|TRBV6-2/TRBV6-3|TRBD2|-
TGTGCCAGCAGTCTCCTAGCGGGAGGGTGGACAGATACGCAGTATTTT
CASSLLAGGWTDTQYF
>TRBJ2-2|TRBV12-3/TRBV12-4|-|many
TGTGCCAGCACCCCCGACGGTAGCGGGGAGCTGTTTTTT
CASTPDGSGELFF
>TRBJ2-1|TRBV5-3|-|-
TGTGCCAGCAGCTTGAGGGACTCGCCGAACAATGTGCAGTTCTTC
CASSLRDSPNNVQFF
>TRBJ1-5|TRBV27|-|many
TGTGCCAGCAGTTTATTTGGGTATAGCAATCAGCCCCAGCATTTT
CASSLFGYSNQPQHF
>TRBJ2-7|TRBV9|-|many
TGTGCCAGCAGCGTAGAGGGGCAGGATCGGGACGAGCAGTACTTC
CASSVEGQDRDEQYF
>TRBJ1-2|TRBV28|-|few
TGTGCCAGCAGTTTATCTTGGACAGATGGCTACACCTTC
CASSLSWTDGYTF
>TRBJ2-5|TRBV7-9|-|many
TGTGCCAGCAGCTTTTGGGGGCGACGAGCCGAAGAGACCCAGTACTTC
CASSFWGRRAEETQYF
>TRBJ1-2|TRBV2|-|many
TGTGCCAGCAGTGACGGCCGACTTAACTATGGCTACACCTTC
CASSDGRLNYGYTF
>TRBJ2-7|TRBV7-2|-|few
TGTGCCAGCAGCTTAGGTTCCCTCGGAATGGGGAACTACGAGCAGTACTTC
CASSLGSLGMGNYEQYF
>TRBJ2-5|TRBV7-9|TRBD2|many
TGTGCCAGCAGCCCCGGGGGGTTCCAAGAGACCCAGTACTTC
CASSPGGFQETQYF
>TRBJ1-1|TRBV20-1|-|many
TGCAGTGCTAGTTACAACACTGAAGCTTTCTTT
CSASYNTEAFF
>TRBJ2-2|TRBV6-5|TRBD2|many
TGTGCCAGCAGTTACCGCCCTCCTAGACTAGCGATTGACACCGGGGAGCTGTTTTTT
CASSYRPPRLAIDTGELFF
>TRBJ2-7|TRBV19|-|few
TGTGCCAGTAGTATAAACTACGCAAGTTCCTACGAGCAGTACTTC
CASSINYASSYEQYF
>TRBJ2-5|TRBV6-2/TRBV6-3|-|-
TGTGCCAGCAGTGAACTGGGCCAAGAGACCCAGTACTTC
CASSELGQETQYF
>TRBJ2-5|TRBV15|-|many
TGTGCCACCAGCAAACCTGACAGTCTCGAGACCCAGTACTTC
CATSKPDSLETQYF
>TRBJ2-3|TRBV11-2|-|many
TGTGCCAGCAGCTTAGATCATGGGGCAGGGCCATACACAGATACGCAGTATTTT
CASSLDHGAGPYTDTQYF
>TRBJ2-7|TRBV27|-|once
TGTGCCAGCAGTTCTTACACTTACGAGCAGTACTTC
CASSSYTYEQYF
>TRBJ2-3|TRBV6-2/TRBV6-3|-|few
TGTGCCAGCACCCGGGACACCGGGATAGATACGCAGTATTTT
CASTRDTGIDTQYF
>TRBJ2-3|TRBV11-2|-|few
TGTGCCAGCAGCTTGATTAGCGGCGGGGATACGCAGTATTTT
CASSLISGGDTQYF
>TRBJ1-1|TRBV7-9|-|-
TGTGCCAGCAGCCCGGGAGGTTCGGGGTACACTGAAGCTTTCTTT
CASSPGGSGYTEAFF
>TRBJ1-4|TRBV7-6|TRBD1|many
TGTGCCAGCAGCTTAGAAGGACAGGACAATGAAAAACTGTTTTTT
CASSLEGQDNEKLFF
>TRBJ2-3|TRBV7-2|TRBD2|many
TGTGCCAGCAGCTCTAGACTAGCGGGAACAGATACGCAGTATTTT
CASSSRLAGTDTQYF
>TRBJ2-1|TRBV7-2|-|-
TGTGCCAGCAGAACCCTAGTTTACAATGAGCAGTTCTTC
CASRTLVYNEQFF
>TRBJ2-5|TRBV13|-|many
TGTGCCAGCAGCTTAGGCGGGAAGTACCAAGAGACCCAGTACTTC
CASSLGGKYQETQYF
>TRBJ2-3|TRBV2|-|-
TGTGCCAGCAGTGAACTCACGACGGGCACAGATACGCAGTATTTT
CASSELTTGTDTQYF
>TRBJ2-7|TRBV4-1|-|many
TGCGCCAGCAGCCGGGCCAACGAGCAGTACTTC
CASSRANEQYF
>TRBJ1-1|TRBV14|-|-
TGTGCCAGCAGCCAAGTTTTAGGCATGAACACTGAAGCTTTCTTT
CASSQVLGMNTEAFF
>TRBJ2-3|TRBV3-1|TRBD2|few
TGTGCCAGCAGCCAAGAAGCGGGGGGGCCATTAGATACGCAGTATTTT
CASSQEAGGPLDTQYF
>TRBJ1-1|TRBV13|TRBD1|few
TGTGCCAGCAGCTTGGGACAGCAGAACACTGAAGCTTTCTTT
CASSLGQQNTEAFF
>TRBJ2-1|TRBV29-1|TRBD1|-
TGCAGCGTTGATGACGACAGGGCTGAGCAGTTCTTC
CSVDDDRAEQFF
>TRBJ2-1|TRBV4-1|-|-
TGCGCCAGCAGCCTTGGACTGGGCACAGATGAGCAGTTCTTC
CASSLGLGTDEQFF